A single sample gave rise to the 22 T cell receptor beta chains below, sequenced in a study of monozygotic twins with inflammatory bowel disease. TCRdb reprocessed the 5' RACE reads, keeping one entry per CDR3 protein, no DNA. In all, the sample yields fewer than 550,000 distinct CDR3 sequences. Sequenced: blood. The origin of the receptors is a human donor with ulcerative colitis or Crohn's disease, or a healthy co-twin of an affected twin (not recorded which).

The chain uses TRBV20-1 and TRBJ1-4. Germline V gene sequence: CDR1 DFQATT, CDR2 SNEGSKA (reference sequence). The CDR3 is 12 amino acids. This chain's CDR3 is CSAKGPVEKLFF.

The chain has TRBV7-9 and TRBJ2-1; TCRdb's D gene call, TRBD2, goes unchecked for lack of DNA. Germline V CDR1 and CDR2: SEHNR, FQNEAQ (reference sequence). The CDR3 sequence is 13 residues long. CDR3 residues: CAVRRAQGNEQFF.

The chain recombines TRBV30 with TRBJ2-3; TCRdb gives TRBD2 as the D gene, but with no DNA this cannot be confirmed. This CDR3 is 15 amino acids long. Germline loops: CDR1 GTSNPN, CDR2 SVGIG (reference sequence). CDR3 sequence: CAWSGLAGVGDTQYF.

The V and J genes are TRBV2 and TRBJ2-4. This CDR3 has 13 residues. Germline loops: CDR1 SNHLY, CDR2 FYNNEI. CDR3 in amino acids: CASTDLAKNIQYF.

The chain joins TRBV20-1 to TRBJ1-6. The CDR3 loop spans 13 amino acids. Germline lookup yields CDR1 DFQATT and CDR2 SNEGSKA (reference sequence). CDR3: CSVRDPYNSPLHF.

This rearrangement joins TRBV27 to TRBJ2-1; TCRdb calls TRBD2, which cannot be checked without DNA. The CDR3 contains 13 residues. Germline V gene lookup returns CDR1 MNHEY and CDR2 SMNVEV (reference sequence). CDR3 region: CASSFGRLVEQFF.

The rearrangement uses TRBV5-1 and TRBJ2-7; TCRdb gives TRBD1 as the D gene, but with no DNA this cannot be confirmed. The CDR3 totals 13 residues. Per the germline V gene, CDR1 is SGHRS and CDR2 is YFSETQ. The CDR3 is CASSWTGGSEQYF.

V and J are TRBV7-3 and TRBJ2-5. The CDR3 sequence is 15 residues long. The germline V gene has CDR1 SGHTA and CDR2 FQGTGA. CDR3 sequence: CASSPRGVAQETQYF.

J is TRBJ2-2 and V is TRBV10-3; TCRdb returns TRBD2, unconfirmable since there is no DNA. This CDR3 is 16 amino acids long. Per the germline V gene, CDR1 is ENHRY and CDR2 is SYGVKD. This CDR3 is CAISGARPASTGELFF.

This chain joins TRBV7-2 and TRBJ1-2. CDR1 SGHTA and CDR2 FQGNSA come from the germline V gene. CDR3 length equals 14 residues. The CDR3 is CASSLGAVLYGYTF.

CDR3 sequence reads: CASSLVPQLNEKLFF. This rearrangement joins TRBV7-6 to TRBJ1-4. This CDR3 has 15 amino acids. Germline CDR1 reads SGHVS; CDR2 reads FNYEAQ.

The chain combines TRBV18 with TRBJ2-1; TCRdb's D call of TRBD1 is untestable without DNA. The CDR3 totals 17 residues. In germline, CDR1 is KGHSH, CDR2 LQKENI. The CDR3 sequence is CASSPSPLDTSYNEQFF.

The chain couples TRBV27 to TRBJ1-3; the D gene TCRdb calls, TRBD1, cannot be checked with no DNA. The CDR3 consists of 15 residues. The germline gives CDR1 MNHEY, CDR2 SMNVEV (reference sequence). The CDR3: CASSLSSRDGNTIYF.

The chain joins TRBV7-2 to TRBJ2-7; checking the TCRdb D call of TRBD1 is not possible without DNA. The germline V gene encodes CDR1 SGHTA and CDR2 FQGNSA. There are 14 residues in the CDR3. CDR3 sequence reads: CASSLYQTGFEQYF.

This chain connects TRBV5-5 to TRBJ2-5; TCRdb names TRBD1, which stays unverified in the absence of DNA. This CDR3 comprises 15 residues. The V gene's germline CDR1 is SGHKS and CDR2 YYEKEE (reference sequence). This CDR3 reads CASSGTGENGETQYF.

This sequence joins TRBV5-1 and TRBJ2-5; TCRdb selects TRBD2, and the lack of DNA leaves this call unchecked. Germline assignment: CDR1 SGHRS and CDR2 YFSETQ. CDR3 length: 16 amino acids. CDR3 sequence reads: CASSPGSGSVRETQYF.

This sequence joins TRBV25-1 and TRBJ2-3; the TCRdb call, TRBD1, lacks DNA for checking. This CDR3 is 16 amino acids long. The germline CDR1 and CDR2 sequences are MGHDK and SYGVNS. The CDR3 spells CASSPIGDRVKDTQYF. The full variable domain, completed using reference TRBV25-1 and TRBJ2-3, is EADIYQTPRYLVIGTGKKITLECSQTMGHDKMYWYQQDPGMELHLIHYSYGVNSTEKGDLSSESTVSRIRTEHFPLTLESARPSHTSQYLCASSPIGDRVKDTQYFGPGTRLTVL.

V is TRBV28 and J is TRBJ1-5. This CDR3 contains 15 residues. Germline V gene data show CDR1 as MDHEN and CDR2 as SYDVKM. This CDR3 reads CASSPPGLPNQPQHF.

The CDR3 here is CASSIGGAYNEQFF. The chain has TRBV19 and TRBJ2-1; lacking DNA, the TRBD1 call made by TCRdb goes unchecked. The CDR3 is 14 amino acids. Germline V lookup: CDR1 LNHDA, CDR2 SQIVND (reference sequence).

The CDR3 region is CASSPGNAGTGLTPGNTIYF. The chain employs TRBV18 and TRBJ1-3. The CDR3 covers 20 residues. The germline CDR1 and CDR2 sequences are KGHSH and LQKENI. The full variable domain, its missing parts supplied by reference TRBV18 and TRBJ1-3, is NAGVMQNPRHLVRRRGQEARLRCSPMKGHSHVYWYRQLPEEGLKFMVYLQKENIIDESGMPKERFSAEFPKEGPSILRIQQVVRGDSAAYFCASSPGNAGTGLTPGNTIYFGEGSWLTVV.

The rearrangement joins TRBV13 to TRBJ1-2; without DNA, the TCRdb call of TRBD1 cannot be checked. Germline loops: CDR1 PRHDT, CDR2 FYEKMQ (reference sequence). The CDR3 has 14 residues. CDR3 protein: CASSHTGLGYGYTF.

This chain uses TRBV11-2 with TRBJ2-2; TCRdb lists TRBD1, though no DNA is available to test this call. The CDR3 loop spans 16 amino acids. CDR1 and CDR2 from the germline V gene are SGHAT and FQNNGV. This CDR3 reads CASSGGQGANTGELFF.